Shown below are 11 T cell receptor beta chains from a single sample sequenced in a study of T cells after yellow fever vaccination (dated by TCRdb to the late 2010s). The treatment or condition label for this specimen denotes: live attenuated yellow fever vaccine strain. Library prep was done by 5' RACE. Sequencing instrument: Illumina HiSeq 2500. TCRdb reworked the public reads: Q25 trimming with fastp, MiXCR clone assembly, productive beta chains retained. Each CDR3 protein gets just one entry, which takes the most common genes and DNA from the rows behind it. The sample profile shows hundreds of thousands of distinct CDR3 sequences; 20% to 25% of them were found once. The ten largest clones capture 16% of the sample. Sequences were derived from PBMCs, sampled approximately 20 days after the first yellow fever vaccination. The receptors were gathered from a young man who received the YFV17D yellow fever vaccine.

The V call is TRBV9, the J call TRBJ1-2; TRBD1 matches 9 bases. The germline V gene encodes CDR1 SGDLS and CDR2 YYNGEE. The V segment lost 0 bases and the J segment 5 bases; nucleotides outside the gene matches: 8. The CDR3 runs 16 residues. The CDR3 sequence is CASSVGGTGSKYGYTF. In nucleotides, the CDR3 is TGTGCCAGCAGCGTAGGGGGGACAGGGTCGAAGTATGGCTACACCTTC.

The V gene is TRBV10-3, the J gene TRBJ2-7; the match to TRBD1 covers 10 bases. The ends lost 2 bases at V and 5 bases at J; junction bases unmatched: 6. CDR1 is ENHRY and CDR2 is SYGVKD in the germline V gene. The CDR3 runs 15 residues. CDR3 protein: CAISETWTGGNEQYF. CDR3 bases: TGTGCCATCAGTGAGACTTGGACAGGGGGTAACGAGCAGTACTTC.

This clonotype was recorded a few times. The V gene is TRBV5-1, the J gene TRBJ2-1; 13 bases are a match to TRBD2. This CDR3 region has 14 residues. In germline, CDR1 is SGHRS, CDR2 YFSETQ. Trimming at V came to 4 bases and at J to 8 bases, leaving 3 bases not matched to a gene. The CDR3 sequence is CASSTSGGGDEQFF. The CDR3 region has the DNA TGCGCCAGCAGCACTAGCGGGGGGGGGGATGAGCAGTTCTTC.

Only a few counts were recorded for this clonotype. This chain links TRBV12-3 or TRBV12-4 with TRBJ2-3; D not certain. The CDR3 is made up of 13 amino acids. The V and J ends lost 10 bases and 6 bases respectively, with 17 bases between them. This CDR3 is CAIHRHSRDTQYF. The CDR3 DNA is TGTGCCATCCACCGCCACAGTCGCGATACGCAGTATTTT.

This clonotype has a handful of counts. J is TRBJ2-2 and V is TRBV7-9; the D is unclear. V lost 6 bases to trimming and J lost 4 bases, with 9 bases between them. CDR3 size: 13 residues. CDR1 is SEHNR, CDR2 FQNEAQ, per germline (reference sequence). The CDR3 is CASSPISTGELFF. In nucleotides, the CDR3 is TGTGCCAGCAGTCCAATCAGCACCGGGGAGCTGTTTTTT.

This clonotype was seen more than once but under ten times. This sequence joins TRBV4-3 and TRBJ1-1, with D uncertain. Germline V gene data show CDR1 as LGHNA and CDR2 as YSLEER. V gave up 0 bases and J gave up 11 bases, with 13 bases separating them. The CDR3 runs to 13 residues. The CDR3 is CASSQERTLGAFF. The CDR3 coding sequence is TGCGCCAGCAGCCAAGAGAGGACCCTAGGCGCTTTCTTT.

The chain links TRBV6-2 or TRBV6-3 to TRBJ2-7; tentatively, D is TRBD1 or TRBD2 (5 bases each). Germline V gene sequence: CDR1 MNHEY, CDR2 SVGEGT. V was trimmed by 4 bases and J by 2 bases, leaving 6 bases between them. This CDR3 is built from 12 residues. CDR3 in amino acids: CASSWDAYEQYV. Written as DNA, the CDR3 is TGTGCCAGCAGTTGGGACGCCTACGAGCAGTACGTC.

This clonotype has only a few counts. The chain has TRBV5-1 and TRBJ2-1, with D possibly being TRBD1 (6 bases). Per the germline V gene, CDR1 is SGHRS and CDR2 is YFSETQ. The CDR3 runs to 15 residues. Trimming left V 2 bases short and J 7 bases short, with 16 bases between. The CDR3 nucleotides are TGCGCCAGCAGCTTCTCACAGGGTTTTCGAAATGAGCAGTTCTTC. It specifies CASSFSQGFRNEQFF.

This rearrangement joins TRBV15 to TRBJ1-4, with D maybe TRBD1 (6 bases). This CDR3 spans 15 amino acids. Trimming shortened V by 4 bases and J by 4 bases, and 13 bases separated the two germline ends. CDR1 is LNHNV and CDR2 is YYDKDF in the germline V gene (reference sequence). DNA of the CDR3: TGTGCCACCAGCAAGTGGGGGCTTGGTAATGAAAAACTGTTTTTT. Residues: CATSKWGLGNEKLFF.

This clonotype was detected many times. This chain joins TRBV12-3 or TRBV12-4 and TRBJ1-1; D remains ambiguous. V gave up 3 bases and J gave up 5 bases, with 10 bases separating them. This CDR3 spans 13 amino acids. The chain's CDR3 is CASSFRVGTEAFF. CDR3 coding DNA: TGTGCCAGCAGTTTCCGGGTAGGGACTGAAGCTTTCTTT.

This clonotype showed up just a few times. The chain joins TRBV5-1 to TRBJ1-2, with D tentatively TRBD1 (5 bases). Germline CDR1 reads SGHRS; CDR2 reads YFSETQ. Trimming removed 0 bases at V and 1 base at J, with 10 bases between. The CDR3 is made up of 15 amino acids. CDR3 residues: CASSLVAGSNYGYTF. The CDR3 nucleotides read TGCGCCAGCAGCTTGGTGGCAGGGAGTAACTATGGCTACACCTTC. The full variable domain, in which reference TRBV5-1 and TRBJ1-2 provide the parts outside the CDR3, is KAGVTQTPRYLIKTRGQQVTLSCSPISGHRSVSWYQQTPGQGLQFLFEYFSETQRNKGNFPGRFSGRQFSNSRSEMNVSTLELGDSALYLCASSLVAGSNYGYTFGSGTRLTVV.